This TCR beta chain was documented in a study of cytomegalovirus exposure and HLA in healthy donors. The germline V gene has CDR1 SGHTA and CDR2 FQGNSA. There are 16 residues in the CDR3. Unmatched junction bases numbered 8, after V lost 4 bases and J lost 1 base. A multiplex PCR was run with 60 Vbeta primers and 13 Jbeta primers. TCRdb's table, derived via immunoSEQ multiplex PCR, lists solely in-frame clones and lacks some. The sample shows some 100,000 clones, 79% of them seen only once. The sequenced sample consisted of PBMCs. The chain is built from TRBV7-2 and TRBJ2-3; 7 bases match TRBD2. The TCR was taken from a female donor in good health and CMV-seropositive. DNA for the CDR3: TGTGCCAGCAGCTCTAGGGGACGGGGGGGCACAGATACGCAGTATTTT. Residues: CASSSRGRGGTDTQYF.